Sequencing of this TCR beta chain was carried out in a study of cytomegalovirus exposure and HLA in healthy donors. Study results and caveats: The Asian-associated ancestry cluster reportedly had fewer N-insertions than the roughly 700-donor mean in a later analysis. DRB1 had the most TCR associations and HLA-C the fewest, a later analysis found, with rates varying by HLA locus.

The CDR3 runs to 13 residues. Trimming left V 2 bases short and J 0 bases short, with 5 bases between. Germline V gene data show CDR1 as MNHNY and CDR2 as SVGAGI (reference sequence). The PCR made use of 60 Vbeta and 13 Jbeta primers. This table comes from immunoSEQ multiplex PCR, and its TCRdb copy is limited to in-frame clones, with some not included. The table includes more than 85,000 clones, roughly 69% detected once. About this clone: The antigen is not known.

The V and J genes are TRBV6-6 and TRBJ2-7, with D unresolved. This clonotype was sampled from a woman aged 25-40 years in good health and CMV-seronegative. The sequencing sample was made of PBMCs. The CDR3 DNA is TGTGCCAGCAGTTACGCCAGCTCCTACGAGCAGTACTTC. Translating it yields CASSYASSYEQYF.